This is a list of T cell receptor beta chains from one sample in a study of blood T cell repertoires in COVID-19. Only in-frame clones appear in the TCRdb table, and some are missing; sequencing was by immunoSEQ multiplex PCR. The sample holds about 95,000 clones, about 89% seen once. The sequencing sample was made of peripheral blood. Receptors originate from an older woman with acute or convalescent COVID-19. The CDR3 runs from the conserved cysteine through the conserved F or W. The D gene is left open where the match is weak. Only part of the rows carry a size: once, few, many, or a class if the clone is expanded.

>.|.|TRBJ1-4|TRBV6-5
TGTGCCAGCAGTCCCATGGGGGGAGGGGGTGAAAAACTGTTTTTT
CASSPMGGGGEKLFF
>.|.|TRBJ2-7|TRBV1
TGCACCAGCAGCCACTTCGACTATCGCTACGAGCAGTACTTC
CTSSHFDYRYEQYF
>.|TRBD2|TRBJ2-5|TRBV5-4
TGTGCCAGCAGCATGGGACTAGCGGGAGAGACCCAGTACTTC
CASSMGLAGETQYF
>.|.|TRBJ1-5|TRBV7-8
TGTGCCAGCAGCGCCTACACGACCGCGGGATCTCAGCCCCAGCATTTT
CASSAYTTAGSQPQHF
>.|.|TRBJ2-1|TRBV7-2
TGTGCCAGCAGCCTCACCGGGACTGGGGCCCCCAATGAGCAGTTCTTC
CASSLTGTGAPNEQFF
>.|.|TRBJ1-3|TRBV5-1
TGCGCCAGCAGCTTGGACTCTTTCTCTGGAAACACCATATATTTT
CASSLDSFSGNTIYF
>.|TRBD1|TRBJ1-6|TRBV6-5
TGTGCCAGCAGTACGGACAGGTTACGGTTTTCACCCCTCCACTTT
CASSTDRLRFSPLHF
>.|TRBD2|TRBJ2-5|TRBV10-2
TGCGCCAGCAGTGAGTCAGTAGCGGGGGGCCAAGAGACCCAGTACTTC
CASSESVAGGQETQYF
>.|TRBD2|TRBJ2-3|TRBV2
TGTGCCAGCAAGGCCTTCGGGAGGGAGGGGACAGATACGCAGTATTTT
CASKAFGREGTDTQYF
>.|.|TRBJ2-1|TRBV19
TGTGCCAGTAGTGATCTAGCAGGAGCAACCTACAATGAGCAGTTCTTC
CASSDLAGATYNEQFF
>.|TRBD1|TRBJ2-3|TRBV30
TGTGTCGGCGGGACAGGGTTTAGCACAGATACGCAGTATTTT
CVGGTGFSTDTQYF
>few|.|TRBJ1-6|TRBV2
TGTGCCAGCAGTGAACGTACAGATAATTCACCCCTCCACTTT
CASSERTDNSPLHF
>once|TRBD1|TRBJ1-2|TRBV7-2
TGTGCCAGCAGCCCGATAACACAGGGGGAGAGTGGGGGCTACACCTTC
CASSPITQGESGGYTF
>.|.|TRBJ1-1|TRBV5-5
TGTGCCAGCAGCTTGGGGACAGTTAACACTGAAGCTTTCTTT
CASSLGTVNTEAFF
>.|.|TRBJ1-1|TRBV6-1
TGTGCCAGCAGTGATTGGGGCCTGGGAGGGGATAACACTGAAGCTTTCTTT
CASSDWGLGGDNTEAFF
>once|TRBD1|TRBJ2-1|TRBV4-2
TGTGCCAGCAGCCAAGATCCCCAGGGGGCCTACAATGAGCAGTTCTTC
CASSQDPQGAYNEQFF
>.|TRBD1|TRBJ1-1|TRBV10-3
TGTGCCATCAGTGAGTTGGGACAGGTCGATGAAGCTTTCTTT
CAISELGQVDEAFF
>.|TRBD1|TRBJ1-2|TRBV12-3/TRBV12-4
TGTGCCAGCAGTCTGGGACAGGGGAATGGCTACACCTTC
CASSLGQGNGYTF
>once|.|TRBJ2-5|TRBV5-5
TGTGCCAGCAGCTTGGAGGCAGGGAAAGGCCAAGAGACCCAGTACTTC
CASSLEAGKGQETQYF
>.|.|TRBJ1-2|TRBV7-9
TGTGCCAGCAGCTTACAACAGTCCTATGGCTACACCTTC
CASSLQQSYGYTF
>.|.|TRBJ2-3|TRBV9
TGTGCCAGCAGCAACTCGGGACACAGCACAGATACGCAGTATTTT
CASSNSGHSTDTQYF
>.|.|TRBJ1-1|TRBV2
TGTGCCAGCAGTGTAGGCAGGGTGGCAACTGAAGCTTTCTTT
CASSVGRVATEAFF
>.|TRBD2|TRBJ2-3|TRBV11-2
TGTGCCAGCAGCTTAGGGATTCGGGTTGGGACTAGCGGCACAGATACGCAGTATTTT
CASSLGIRVGTSGTDTQYF
>.|TRBD1|TRBJ1-3|TRBV6-5
TGTGCCAGCAGCTCGGGACAGGGGGGAAACACCATATATTTT
CASSSGQGGNTIYF
>.|TRBD2|TRBJ2-3|TRBV7-2
TGTGCCAGCAGCCCGAGCGGGATTAGCACAGATACGCAGTATTTT
CASSPSGISTDTQYF
>.|.|TRBJ1-2|TRBV6-1
TGTGCCAGCAGTGAAGTGGGCAGTCGATTCTATGGCTACACCTTC
CASSEVGSRFYGYTF
>.|.|TRBJ1-3|TRBV7-9
TGTGCCAGCAGACCCAAGGACAGAAACTCTGGAAACACCATATATTTT
CASRPKDRNSGNTIYF
>.|.|TRBJ2-2|TRBV27
TGTGCCAGCACCCTAGGGGCTTGGACCGGGGAGCTGTTTTTT
CASTLGAWTGELFF
>once|TRBD2|TRBJ2-3|TRBV7-2
TGTGCCAGCAGAGCTAGCGGGGGACCCACAGATACGCAGTATTTT
CASRASGGPTDTQYF
>.|TRBD1|TRBJ2-2|TRBV19
TGTGCCAGTACGTCAAACGACAGGGCCGGCGGGGAGCTGTTTTTT
CASTSNDRAGGELFF
>.|TRBD1|TRBJ1-5|TRBV6-6
TGTGCCAGCAGTACGCGGGACAGGGGGACTAATCAGCCCCAGCATTTT
CASSTRDRGTNQPQHF
>.|.|TRBJ1-1|TRBV5-6
TGTGCCAGCAGCTTCAGGAACACTGAAGCTTTCTTT
CASSFRNTEAFF
>.|.|TRBJ1-2|TRBV25-1
TGTGCCAGCAGTGAATACGGCCAGGCACCAGGCGGCTACACCTTC
CASSEYGQAPGGYTF
>.|.|TRBJ1-2|TRBV27
TGTGCCAGCAGTACCCAGGGAGGTGTGGCTGGCTACACCTTC
CASSTQGGVAGYTF
>.|TRBD2|TRBJ2-1|TRBV5-6
TGTGCCAGCAGCTTGATTCTACTAGCGGGAAACTCCTACAATGAGCAGTTCTTC
CASSLILLAGNSYNEQFF
>.|.|TRBJ1-4|TRBV7-9
TGTGCCAGCAGCTTAAGCCCGACAGCCGACCTAGGGAAACTGTTTTTT
CASSLSPTADLGKLFF
>.|TRBD1|TRBJ2-7|TRBV4-1
TGCGCCAGCAGCCAAGAGGGCAGTGACAGGGGCTACGAGCAGTACTTC
CASSQEGSDRGYEQYF
>.|.|TRBJ1-6|TRBV27
TGTGCCAGCAGTTGGGCGAATAATTCACCCCTCCACTTT
CASSWANNSPLHF
>.|TRBD2|TRBJ2-6|TRBV4-2
TGTGCCAGCAGCCAAGATGGACTAGCGTTAGCCTCTGGGGCCAACGTCCTGACTTTC
CASSQDGLALASGANVLTF
>.|.|TRBJ1-3|TRBV20-1
TGCAGTGCCGTCTCTGGAAACACCATATATTTT
CSAVSGNTIYF
>.|TRBD1|TRBJ1-1|TRBV18
TGTGCCAGCTCAAACACAGGGGGCACTGAAGCTTTCTTT
CASSNTGGTEAFF
>.|TRBD2|TRBJ2-5|TRBV4-1
TGCGCCAGCTCTCCACTAGCGGGGGCAGAGACCCAGTACTTC
CASSPLAGAETQYF
>.|.|TRBJ2-3|TRBV28
TGTGCCAGCAGTTCCGGAGGCACAGATACGCAGTATTTT
CASSSGGTDTQYF
>.|.|TRBJ2-6|TRBV28
TGTGCCACCCATTTCGCGGGCTCTGGGGCCAACGTCCTGACTTTC
CATHFAGSGANVLTF
>.|.|TRBJ1-3|TRBV5-1
TGCGCCAGCAGTCCGGGTCGTGGAAACACCATATATTTT
CASSPGRGNTIYF
>.|.|TRBJ1-5|TRBV7-2
TGTGCCAGCAGTCTCACGTCGGGAAGCACTCAGCCCCAGCATTTT
CASSLTSGSTQPQHF
>.|TRBD2|TRBJ2-7|TRBV14
TGTGCCAGCAGCCAAGATAGCGGGCGGTACGAGCAGTACTTC
CASSQDSGRYEQYF
>.|.|TRBJ2-3|TRBV12-3/TRBV12-4
TGTGCCAGCAGTTTCATCGGGACAGATACGCAGTATTTT
CASSFIGTDTQYF
>once|TRBD1|TRBJ1-1|TRBV19
TGTGCCAGCAAATGGCGGGACAGGGAGTTTGGGGAAGCTTTCTTT
CASKWRDREFGEAFF
>.|TRBD1|TRBJ1-2|TRBV5-8
TGTGCCAACAACAATCGCCCGTCCGACAGGGAGTTTGGCTACACCTTC
CANNNRPSDREFGYTF
>.|TRBD2|TRBJ2-1|TRBV5-1
TGCGCCAGCAGCCCAACTAGCGGGATAAGTGGAGAGCAGTTCTTC
CASSPTSGISGEQFF
>few|.|TRBJ1-5|TRBV4-1
TGCGCCAGCAGCCAAGAATTTGCAGGGCAGCCCCAGCATTTT
CASSQEFAGQPQHF
>.|TRBD1|TRBJ1-1|TRBV29-1
TGCAGCGGAAAACAGGGGGGGAACACTGAAGCTTTCTTT
CSGKQGGNTEAFF
>few|.|TRBJ2-1|TRBV5-1
TGCGCCAGCAGCTTGGCCTCGGGGAACTACAATGAGCAGTTCTTC
CASSLASGNYNEQFF
>.|TRBD1|TRBJ2-1|TRBV28
TGTGCCAGCAGCTCAAACCCCGGGACAGGGGGCTTGAATGAGCAGTTCTTC
CASSSNPGTGGLNEQFF
>.|.|TRBJ2-2|TRBV24-1
TGTGCCACCAGTGAGCCGGGACAATCTTCCAGGGAGCTGTTTTTT
CATSEPGQSSRELFF
>.|.|TRBJ1-1|TRBV7-2
TGTGCCAGCAGACCAGCAGGGGATCGGACTGAAGCTTTCTTT
CASRPAGDRTEAFF
>once|.|TRBJ2-1|TRBV29-1
TGCGCCGTAGGATGGGGCGTTGAGCAGTTCTTC
CAVGWGVEQFF
>once|.|TRBJ1-5|TRBV6-5
TGTGCCAGCTCGACAGGAGGAGTCGTTCAGCCCCAGCATTTT
CASSTGGVVQPQHF